The clone carrying this T cell receptor beta chain is large within its sample. As yet, its antigen is unknown. Oncomine TCR Beta short-read sequencing was applied to DNA from cultured CD4+ T cells. A single record per CDR3 protein comes from TCRdb applying MiXCR to the PCR reads. The repertoire includes just over 14,000 distinct CDR3 sequences, less than 75% of them detected once, and 11% sits in the top ten. This entry is derived from a study of vaccination and CD4 T cells after COVID-19. Study-level information: The study drew post-COVID samples a median around 100 days after diagnosis (range 35 to 161). Investigators took post-vaccine samples a median 72 days after dose two, within a range of 14 to 241. Investigators stimulated cells with overlapping spike peptides drawn from SARS-CoV-2, HCoV-NL63, HCoV-OC43 and HCoV-229E.

The CDR3 consists of 15 residues. V shed 0 bases and J shed 4 bases, with 13 bases lying between them. The germline CDR1 and CDR2 sequences are MNHNS and SASEGT. The treatment was: approximately 9-day PBMC culture with coronavirus spike peptide pools or control peptides (ViraFEST assay). Half-medium replacement with fresh IL-2 medium took place on days 3 and 7. The sequenced sample consisted of CD4+ T cells from blood, cultured in vitro. The chain links TRBV6-1 to TRBJ2-7; D gene unclear. The receptor's source is a human donor who had recovered from COVID-19. CDR3 DNA sequence: TGTGCCAGCAGTGAAGCCCATTGGGGTTCGTACGAGCAGTACTTC. Its translation is CASSEAHWGSYEQYF.